These 20 T cell receptor beta chains were all obtained from the same sample, sequenced in a study of blood T cell repertoires in COVID-19. Repertoires were generated with immunoSEQ multiplex PCR, while TCRdb's copy carries only in-frame clones and drops some. The sample gives approximately 110,000 clones, roughly 69% of which show up once; about 5.9% is in the top ten. The sample was peripheral blood. Receptor source: a man of 80 years or more with acute or convalescent COVID-19.

The chain joins TRBV10-1 to TRBJ1-2; 9 bases agree with TRBD1. CDR1 is WNHNN, CDR2 SYGVQD, per germline (reference sequence). CDR3 size: 19 residues. V gave up 7 bases and J gave up 4 bases; unmatched junction bases: 22. CDR3 nucleotide sequence: TGCGCCAGCAAAACTTTCAACGGGGACAGGGACGGGTTGAGCTATGGCTACACCTTC. Protein product: CASKTFNGDRDGLSYGYTF.

This clone was counted a few times. This chain uses TRBV11-1 with TRBJ1-1, with 9 nucleotides matching TRBD1. Germline V lookup: CDR1 SGHAT, CDR2 FQDESV (reference sequence). CDR3 length: 15 amino acids. V was clipped by 5 bases and J by 6 bases; unmatched bases: 10. The CDR3 DNA is TGTGCCAGCAGCCTAACCGGGACAGGGTTTTCTGAAGCTTTCTTT. Protein sequence: CASSLTGTGFSEAFF.

The chain combines TRBV9 with TRBJ2-3, with D perhaps matching TRBD2 (5 bases). The V end was cut by 1 base, the J end by 2 bases, with 8 bases between. Germline V gene lookup returns CDR1 SGDLS and CDR2 YYNGEE. The CDR3 has 14 residues. CDR3 coding DNA: TGTGCCAGCAGCGTAAGCGGTACCACAGATACGCAGTATTTT. Translated, it gives CASSVSGTTDTQYF.

This chain joins TRBV6-6 and TRBJ2-7; TRBD2 agrees at 10 bases. Germline V gene lookup returns CDR1 MNHNY and CDR2 SVGAGI (reference sequence). The CDR3 runs 16 residues. The junction had 8 bases not matched to a gene; V was cut back by 4 bases and J by 2 bases. CDR3 sequence: CASSLPPAGGPYEQYF. In DNA form, the CDR3 reads TGTGCCAGCAGTTTACCTCCAGCGGGAGGGCCCTACGAGCAGTACTTC.

This chain links TRBV24-1 with TRBJ1-2; 9 bases are shared with TRBD1. Germline CDR1 is KGHDR and CDR2 is SFDVKD. The CDR3 length is 14 residues. V was clipped by 6 bases and J by 7 bases; unmatched bases: 8. The CDR3 coding sequence is TGTGCCACCAGTCCCCGGGACAGGGCGGTTGGCTACACCTTC. This sequence encodes CATSPRDRAVGYTF.

This clone was counted only a few times. The V gene is TRBV19, the J gene TRBJ2-7, with TRBD2 matching over 9 bases. Unmatched junction bases numbered 12, after V lost 6 bases and J lost 6 bases. This CDR3 is 15 amino acids long. Germline CDR1 and CDR2: LNHDA and SQIVND (reference sequence). The CDR3 sequence: CASSLRAGGTLEQYF. The DNA of the CDR3 is TGTGCCAGTAGCCTTCGAGCGGGAGGAACCCTCGAGCAGTACTTC.

V usage is TRBV6-2 or TRBV6-3 and J usage is TRBJ2-3; 7 bases fit TRBD1. Germline assignment: CDR1 MNHEY and CDR2 SVGEGT. V dropped 2 bases and J dropped 1; count of bases not matched to a gene: 12. The CDR3 has 18 residues. CDR3 sequence (DNA): TGTGCCAGCAGTTACGACAGGGACGGGCTAGCTGGCACAGATACGCAGTATTTT. Protein product: CASSYDRDGLAGTDTQYF.

The rearrangement links TRBV5-4 to TRBJ2-7; possibly TRBD2 for D (6 bases). The CDR3 is 15 amino acids. Germline CDR1 and CDR2: SGHNT and YYREEE (reference sequence). The V gene lost 1 base and the J gene lost 3 bases, with 14 bases spanning the gap. CDR3 coding DNA: TGTGCCAGCAGCTTGAGGACGGGAGCGGGCTACGAGCAGTACTTC. Translation gives CASSLRTGAGYEQYF.

V and J are TRBV29-1 and TRBJ2-3; 10 positions match TRBD1. The V segment lost 4 bases and the J segment 2 bases; nucleotides outside the gene matches: 0. CDR1 SQVTM and CDR2 ANQGSEA come from the germline V gene. CDR3 length equals 13 residues. CDR3 sequence: CSVGQGATDTQYF. The DNA of the CDR3 is TGCAGCGTTGGACAGGGGGCCACAGATACGCAGTATTTT.

The rearrangement joins TRBV10-3 to TRBJ2-1, with D uncertain. Trimming cost V 0 bases and J 7 bases, with 10 bases left between them. CDR3 length equals 14 residues. Per the germline V gene, CDR1 is ENHRY and CDR2 is SYGVKD. The CDR3 DNA follows: TGTGCCATCAGTGAGTCGGCTAGTCAGAATGAGCAGTTCTTC. The encoded protein is CAISESASQNEQFF.

Only a few counts were recorded for this clone. The chain combines TRBV14 with TRBJ2-5; D is uncertain. Trimming stripped 6 bases from V and 0 bases from J, with 14 bases between. The V gene's germline CDR1 is SGHDN and CDR2 FVKESK. The CDR3 loop spans 15 amino acids. The CDR3 DNA follows: TGTGCCAGCAGTCTTATGGGCGCCTACCAAGAGACCCAGTACTTC. Protein sequence: CASSLMGAYQETQYF. The full variable domain, in which reference TRBV14 and TRBJ2-5 provide the parts outside the CDR3, is EAGVTQFPSHSVIEKGQTVTLRCDPISGHDNLYWYRRVMGKEIKFLLHFVKESKQDESGMPNNRFLAERTGGTYSTLKVQPAELEDSGVYFCASSLMGAYQETQYFGPGTRLLVL.

The chain combines TRBV19 with TRBJ1-1; 7 bases are shared with TRBD1. This CDR3 is built from 13 residues. Looked up from germline, CDR1 is LNHDA and CDR2 is SQIVND (reference sequence). With V trimmed by 8 bases and J by 1 base, 4 bases remained unmatched. The CDR3 protein is CASAGGRNTEAFF. DNA for the CDR3: TGTGCCAGTGCAGGGGGTCGGAACACTGAAGCTTTCTTT.

The chain links TRBV27 to TRBJ1-6, with 9 bases matching TRBD1. The CDR3 length is 18 residues. Germline V gene data show CDR1 as MNHEY and CDR2 as SMNVEV (reference sequence). After removal of 6 bases from V and 4 bases from J, the junction contained 13 bases not matched to a gene. Here the CDR3 reads CASRRSGTGISYNSPLHF. The DNA of the CDR3 is TGTGCCAGCAGGCGTTCCGGGACAGGGATCTCTTATAATTCACCCCTCCACTTT.

J is TRBJ2-3 and V is TRBV18; 8 nucleotides align to TRBD2. J gave up 6 bases and V 1 base, and 9 bases lay outside the gene matches. The germline V gene has CDR1 KGHSH and CDR2 LQKENI. The CDR3 covers 16 residues. The CDR3 DNA reads as TGTGCCAGCTCACCACAGACGGGAGGGTCGGGGGATACGCAGTATTTT. It encodes CASSPQTGGSGDTQYF.

The rearrangement joins TRBV6-5 to TRBJ2-3; D remains ambiguous. The CDR3 contains 15 residues. Trimming stripped 7 bases from V and 1 base from J, with 15 bases between. Looked up from germline, CDR1 is MNHEY and CDR2 is SVGAGI. The CDR3 nucleotides are TGTGCCAGCATTCCATACGACGAGGGCACAGATACGCAGTATTTT. It yields the protein CASIPYDEGTDTQYF.

The chain carries TRBV7-9 and TRBJ2-1; the match to TRBD1 covers 7 bases. The CDR3 loop spans 16 amino acids. Germline V CDR1 and CDR2: SEHNR, FQNEAQ (reference sequence). The V gene end was trimmed by 5 bases and the J gene end by 6 bases; junction bases not matched to a gene: 13. Written as DNA, the CDR3 is TGTGCCAGCAGCCCGCAAGGGACAGTTATACGCAATGAGCAGTTCTTC. Translation gives CASSPQGTVIRNEQFF.

The V gene is TRBV7-7, the J gene TRBJ2-5; 8 bases agree with TRBD1. Germline trimming cut 3 bases from V and 5 bases from J; bases unmatched to any gene: 8. Germline CDR1 and CDR2: SSHAT and FNYEAQ (reference sequence). There are 15 residues in the CDR3. CDR3 residues: CASSFRTGGLETQYF. In DNA, the CDR3 is TGTGCCAGCAGCTTTCGAACAGGGGGTTTGGAGACCCAGTACTTC.

This sequence joins TRBV18 and TRBJ2-2; 7 nucleotides match TRBD2. CDR1 KGHSH and CDR2 LQKENI come from the germline V gene. The CDR3 is made up of 15 amino acids. Losses at the gene ends were 3 bases for V and 4 bases for J; bases not matched to a gene: 5. The CDR3 reads CASSPGLPSTGELFF. As DNA, the CDR3 is TGTGCCAGCTCACCGGGACTACCTAGCACCGGGGAGCTGTTTTTT.

The chain joins TRBV15 to TRBJ2-4; maybe TRBD2 (6 bases). Germline assignment: CDR1 LNHNV and CDR2 YYDKDF (reference sequence). The CDR3 runs 16 residues. Trimming shortened V by 3 bases and J by 0 bases, and 12 bases separated the two germline ends. The CDR3 reads CATSSRGSLAKNIQYF. In nucleotides, the CDR3 is TGTGCCACCAGCAGCCGGGGGAGTCTAGCCAAAAACATTCAGTACTTC.

The V call is TRBV15, the J call TRBJ2-7, with 7 bases that match TRBD1. CDR1 and CDR2 from the germline V gene are LNHNV and YYDKDF (reference sequence). CDR3 size: 16 residues. Trimming took 3 bases from V and 5 from J; bases not matched to a gene: 13. The CDR3 sequence: CATSRARGTATDEQYF. CDR3 nucleotide sequence: TGTGCCACCAGCAGGGCCCGAGGGACAGCCACCGACGAGCAGTACTTC.